This T cell receptor (beta chain) is from a study of blood T cell repertoires in COVID-19. Overall study context: Italy, Spain and the United States were the sources of the convalescent and acute COVID-19 samples. Sources were T cells, B-cell-depleted T cells, or PBMCs; the material itself was cDNA or gDNA.

CDR1 LGHNA and CDR2 YSLEER come from the germline V gene. The CDR3 is made up of 15 amino acids. Trimming removed 1 base at V and 6 bases at J, with 13 bases between. Authors' data handling: Reference gene primer amplification gave nucleated cell count estimates. Repertoires were generated with immunoSEQ multiplex PCR, while TCRdb's copy carries only in-frame clones and drops some. V, J and clone size derive from that table, while D and trimming were established from the DNA sequence. The sample has about 220,000 clones, around 80% seen once. The TCR sequence derives from a human donor in a cohort sampled during active COVID-19. Sequences were obtained from peripheral blood. V gene TRBV4-3 combines with J gene TRBJ1-5; D perhaps matches TRBD1 (6 bases). The CDR3 nucleotides read TGCGCCAGCAGCCAAGTATTAATGGGGGCTCAGCCCCAGCATTTT. The encoded protein is CASSQVLMGAQPQHF.